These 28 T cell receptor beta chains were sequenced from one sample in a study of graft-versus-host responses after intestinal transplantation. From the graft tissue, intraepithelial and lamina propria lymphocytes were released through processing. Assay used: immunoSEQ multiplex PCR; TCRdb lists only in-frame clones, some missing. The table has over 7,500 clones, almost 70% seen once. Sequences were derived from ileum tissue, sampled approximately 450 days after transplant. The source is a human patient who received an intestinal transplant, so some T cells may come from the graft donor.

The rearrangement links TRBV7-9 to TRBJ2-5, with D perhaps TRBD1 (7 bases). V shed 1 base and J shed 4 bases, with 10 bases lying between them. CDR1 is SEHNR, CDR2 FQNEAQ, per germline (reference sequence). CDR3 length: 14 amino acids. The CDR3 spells CASSLDRGGETQYF. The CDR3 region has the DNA TGTGCCAGCAGCTTAGACAGGGGAGGAGAGACCCAGTACTTC.

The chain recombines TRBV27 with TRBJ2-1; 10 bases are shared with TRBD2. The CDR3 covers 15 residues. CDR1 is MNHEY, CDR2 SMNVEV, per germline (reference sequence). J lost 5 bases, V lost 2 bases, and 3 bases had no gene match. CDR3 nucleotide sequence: TGTGCCAGCAGTTTAGGAGCGGGGGGGCACAATGAGCAGTTCTTC. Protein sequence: CASSLGAGGHNEQFF.

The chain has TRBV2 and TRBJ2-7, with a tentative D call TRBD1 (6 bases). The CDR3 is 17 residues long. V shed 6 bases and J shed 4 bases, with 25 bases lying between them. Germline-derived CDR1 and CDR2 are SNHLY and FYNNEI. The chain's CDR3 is CASSRALRGGQLYEQYV. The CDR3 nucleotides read TGTGCCAGCAGCCGCGCCCTCAGGGGTGGACAGCTATACGAGCAGTACGTC.

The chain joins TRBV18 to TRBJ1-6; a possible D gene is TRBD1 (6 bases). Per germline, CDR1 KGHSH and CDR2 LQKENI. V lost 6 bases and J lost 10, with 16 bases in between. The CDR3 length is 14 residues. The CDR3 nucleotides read TGTGCCAGCTCCCCAGGGGCAAGGGGGTCACCCCTCCACTTT. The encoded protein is CASSPGARGSPLHF.

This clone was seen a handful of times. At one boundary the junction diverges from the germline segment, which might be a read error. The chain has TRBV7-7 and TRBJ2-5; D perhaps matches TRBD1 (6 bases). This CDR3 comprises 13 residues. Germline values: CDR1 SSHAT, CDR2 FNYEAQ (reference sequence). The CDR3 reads CASSTDRQETQYF. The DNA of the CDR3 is TGTGCTAGCAGCACGGACAGACAAGAGACCCAGTACTTC. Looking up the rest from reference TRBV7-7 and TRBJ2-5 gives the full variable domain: GAGVSQSPRYKVTKRGQDVTLRCDPISSHATLYWYQQALGQGPEFLTYFNYEAQPDKSGLPSDRFSAERPEGSISTLTIQRTEQRDSAMYRCASSTDRQETQYFGPGTRLLVL.

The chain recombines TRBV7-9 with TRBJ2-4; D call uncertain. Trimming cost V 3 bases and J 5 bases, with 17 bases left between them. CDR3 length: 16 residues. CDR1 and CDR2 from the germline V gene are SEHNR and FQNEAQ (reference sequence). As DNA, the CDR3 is TGTGCCAGCAGCTTGATGTCCCTTTTCAGCCAAAACATTCAGTACTTC. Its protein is CASSLMSLFSQNIQYF. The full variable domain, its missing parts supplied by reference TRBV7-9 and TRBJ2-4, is DTGVSQNPRHKITKRGQNVTFRCDPISEHNRLYWYRQTLGQGPEFLTYFQNEAQLEKSRLLSDRFSAERPKGSFSTLEIQRTEQGDSAMYLCASSLMSLFSQNIQYFGAGTRLSVL.

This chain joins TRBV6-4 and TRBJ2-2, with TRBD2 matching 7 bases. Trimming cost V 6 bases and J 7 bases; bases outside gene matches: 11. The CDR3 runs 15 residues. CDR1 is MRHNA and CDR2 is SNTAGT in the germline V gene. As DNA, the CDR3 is TGTGCCAGCAGCGGGTTTGAGCGGGGAGGCGGGGAGCTGTTTTTT. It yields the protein CASSGFERGGGELFF.

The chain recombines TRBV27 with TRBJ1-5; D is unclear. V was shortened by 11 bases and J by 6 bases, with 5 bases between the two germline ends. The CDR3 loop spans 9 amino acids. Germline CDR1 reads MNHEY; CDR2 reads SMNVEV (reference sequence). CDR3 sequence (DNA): TGTGCCTGCGGTCAGCCCCAGCATTTT. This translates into CACGQPQHF.

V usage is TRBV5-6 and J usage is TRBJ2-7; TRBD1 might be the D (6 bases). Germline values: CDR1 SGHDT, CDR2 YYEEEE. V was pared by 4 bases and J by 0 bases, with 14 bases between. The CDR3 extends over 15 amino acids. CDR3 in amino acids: CASSQGTTSSYEQYF. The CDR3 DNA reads TGTGCCAGCAGCCAAGGGACAACGAGCTCCTACGAGCAGTACTTC.

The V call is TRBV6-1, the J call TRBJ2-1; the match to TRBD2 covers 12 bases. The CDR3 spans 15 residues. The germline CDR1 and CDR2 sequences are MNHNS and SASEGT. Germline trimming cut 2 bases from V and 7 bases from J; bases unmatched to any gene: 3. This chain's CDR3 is CASSETSGGPNEQFF. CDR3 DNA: TGTGCCAGCAGTGAAACTAGCGGGGGGCCTAATGAGCAGTTCTTC.

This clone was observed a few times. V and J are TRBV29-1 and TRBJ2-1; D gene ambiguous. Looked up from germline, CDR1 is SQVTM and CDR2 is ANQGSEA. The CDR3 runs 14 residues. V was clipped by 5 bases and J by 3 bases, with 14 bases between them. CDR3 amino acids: CSVPVPVLYNEQFF. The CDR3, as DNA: TGCAGCGTTCCCGTGCCCGTCCTCTACAATGAGCAGTTCTTC.

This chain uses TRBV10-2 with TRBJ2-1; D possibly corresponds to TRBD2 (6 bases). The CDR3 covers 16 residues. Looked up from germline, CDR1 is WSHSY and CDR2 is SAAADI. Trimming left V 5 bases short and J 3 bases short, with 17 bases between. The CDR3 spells CASSQPGLLYYNEQFF. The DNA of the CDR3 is TGCGCCAGCAGTCAACCGGGACTCCTATACTACAATGAGCAGTTCTTC.

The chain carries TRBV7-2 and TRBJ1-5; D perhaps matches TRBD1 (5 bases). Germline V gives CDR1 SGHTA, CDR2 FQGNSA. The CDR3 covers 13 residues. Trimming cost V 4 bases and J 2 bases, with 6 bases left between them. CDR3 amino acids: CASSSRGNQPQHF. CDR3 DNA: TGTGCCAGCAGCTCCAGGGGCAATCAGCCCCAGCATTTT.

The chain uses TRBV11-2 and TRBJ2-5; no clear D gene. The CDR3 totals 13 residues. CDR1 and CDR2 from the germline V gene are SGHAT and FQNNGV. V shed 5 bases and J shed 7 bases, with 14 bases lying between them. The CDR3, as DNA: TGTGCCAGCAGCCCGGACCTTATGGGGACCCAGTACTTC. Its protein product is CASSPDLMGTQYF.

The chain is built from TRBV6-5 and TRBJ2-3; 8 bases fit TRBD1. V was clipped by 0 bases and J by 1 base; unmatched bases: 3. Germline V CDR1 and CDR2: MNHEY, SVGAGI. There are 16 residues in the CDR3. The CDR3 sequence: CASSYSDRVGTDTQYF. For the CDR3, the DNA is TGTGCCAGCAGTTACTCGGACAGGGTTGGCACAGATACGCAGTATTTT.

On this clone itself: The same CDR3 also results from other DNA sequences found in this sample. The CDR3 protein is CASSLGGGPQETQYF. The CDR3 DNA is TGTGCCAGCAGCTTAGGGGGCGGGCCCCAAGAGACCCAGTACTTC. The V and J genes are TRBV7-3 and TRBJ2-5; a weak D match, TRBD1 (6 bases). V shed 2 bases and J shed 1 base, with 11 bases lying between them. The CDR3 is made up of 15 amino acids. Germline V gene data show CDR1 as SGHTA and CDR2 as FQGTGA.

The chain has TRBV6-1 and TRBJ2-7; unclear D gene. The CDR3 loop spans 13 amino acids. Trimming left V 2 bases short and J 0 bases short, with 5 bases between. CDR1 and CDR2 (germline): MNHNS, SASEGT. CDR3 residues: CASSEWVSYEQYF. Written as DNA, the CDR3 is TGTGCCAGCAGTGAATGGGTCTCCTACGAGCAGTACTTC.

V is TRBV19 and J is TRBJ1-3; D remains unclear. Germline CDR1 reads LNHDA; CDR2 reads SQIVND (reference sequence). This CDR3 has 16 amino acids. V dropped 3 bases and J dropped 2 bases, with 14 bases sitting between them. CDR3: CASSIKSASPGNTIYF. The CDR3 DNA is TGTGCCAGTAGTATTAAATCGGCTTCCCCTGGAAACACCATATATTTT. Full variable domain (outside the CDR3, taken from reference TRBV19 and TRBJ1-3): DGGITQSPKYLFRKEGQNVTLSCEQNLNHDAMYWYRQDPGQGLRLIYYSQIVNDFQKGDIAEGYSVSREKKESFPLTVTSAQKNPTAFYLCASSIKSASPGNTIYFGEGSWLTVV.

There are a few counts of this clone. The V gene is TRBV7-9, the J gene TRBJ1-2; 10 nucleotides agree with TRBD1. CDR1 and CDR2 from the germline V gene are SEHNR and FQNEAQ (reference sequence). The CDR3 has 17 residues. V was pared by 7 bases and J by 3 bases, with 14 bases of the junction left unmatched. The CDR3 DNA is TGTGCCAGCACACTGACAGGGGGCGATTACAGTGACTATGGCTACACCTTC. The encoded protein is CASTLTGGDYSDYGYTF.

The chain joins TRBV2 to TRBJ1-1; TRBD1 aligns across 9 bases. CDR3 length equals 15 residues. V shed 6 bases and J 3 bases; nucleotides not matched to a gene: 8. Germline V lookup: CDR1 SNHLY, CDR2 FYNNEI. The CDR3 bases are TGTGCCAGCAGGGCAAGGACAGGGGCGGACACTGAAGCTTTCTTT. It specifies CASRARTGADTEAFF.

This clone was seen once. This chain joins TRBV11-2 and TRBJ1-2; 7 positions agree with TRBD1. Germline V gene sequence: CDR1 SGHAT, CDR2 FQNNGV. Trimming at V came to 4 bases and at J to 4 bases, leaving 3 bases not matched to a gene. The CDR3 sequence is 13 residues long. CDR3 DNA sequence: TGTGCCAGCAGCTCGGGACAGCTCTATGGCTACACCTTC. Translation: CASSSGQLYGYTF.

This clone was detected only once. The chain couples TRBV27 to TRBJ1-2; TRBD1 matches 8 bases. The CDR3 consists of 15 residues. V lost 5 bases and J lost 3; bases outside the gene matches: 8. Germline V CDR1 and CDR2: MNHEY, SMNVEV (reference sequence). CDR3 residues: CASSKYQGAHYGYTF. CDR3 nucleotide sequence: TGTGCCAGCAGTAAATACCAGGGGGCGCACTATGGCTACACCTTC.

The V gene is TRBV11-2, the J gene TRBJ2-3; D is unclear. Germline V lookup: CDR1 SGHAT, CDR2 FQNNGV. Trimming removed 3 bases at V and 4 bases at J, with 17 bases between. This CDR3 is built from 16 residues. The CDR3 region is CASSLDRFGGPDTQYF. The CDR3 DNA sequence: TGTGCCAGCAGCTTGGACCGCTTTGGCGGACCAGATACGCAGTATTTT. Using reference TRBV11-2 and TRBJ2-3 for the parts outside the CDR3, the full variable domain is EAGVAQSPRYKIIEKRQSVAFWCNPISGHATLYWYQQILGQGPKLLIQFQNNGVVDDSQLPKDRFSAERLKGVDSTLKIQPAKLEDSAVYLCASSLDRFGGPDTQYFGPGTRLTVL.

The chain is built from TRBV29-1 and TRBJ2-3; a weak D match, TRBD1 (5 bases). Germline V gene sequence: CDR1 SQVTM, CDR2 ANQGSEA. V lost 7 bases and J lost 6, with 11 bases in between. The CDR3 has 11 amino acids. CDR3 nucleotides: TGCAGCGGCCGACAGACCGATACGCAGTATTTT. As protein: CSGRQTDTQYF.

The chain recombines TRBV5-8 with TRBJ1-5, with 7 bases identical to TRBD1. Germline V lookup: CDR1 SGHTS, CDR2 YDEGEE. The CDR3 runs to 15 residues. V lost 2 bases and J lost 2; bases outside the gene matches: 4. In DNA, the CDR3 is TGTGCCAGCAGCTTATTTGGACAGGGCAATCAGCCCCAGCATTTT. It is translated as CASSLFGQGNQPQHF. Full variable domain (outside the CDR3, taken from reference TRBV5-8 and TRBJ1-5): EAGVTQSPTHLIKTRGQQATLRCSPISGHTSVYWYQQALGLGLQFLLWYDEGEERNRGNFPPRFSGRQFPNYSSELNVNALELEDSALYLCASSLFGQGNQPQHFGDGTRLSIL.

The CDR3 loop reads CASSLDTDTQYF. The CDR3 DNA sequence: TGTGCCAGCAGCCTTGACACAGATACGCAGTATTTT. The gene calls are TRBV11-1 and TRBJ2-3; no clear D gene. Germline assignment: CDR1 SGHAT and CDR2 FQDESV (reference sequence). V was trimmed by 5 bases and J by 2 bases, leaving 5 bases between them. The CDR3 consists of 12 residues.

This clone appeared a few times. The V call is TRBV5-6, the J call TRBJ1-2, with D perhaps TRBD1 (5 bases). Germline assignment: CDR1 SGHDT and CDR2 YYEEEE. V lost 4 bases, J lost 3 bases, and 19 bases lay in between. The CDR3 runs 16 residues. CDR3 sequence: CASSRGLGGSYYGYTF. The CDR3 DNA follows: TGTGCCAGCAGCCGAGGGCTGGGGGGGAGCTACTATGGCTACACCTTC.

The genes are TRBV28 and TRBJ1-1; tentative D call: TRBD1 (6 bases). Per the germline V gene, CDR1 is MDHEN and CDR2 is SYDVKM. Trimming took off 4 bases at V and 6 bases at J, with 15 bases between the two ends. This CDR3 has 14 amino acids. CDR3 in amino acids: CASSSKLQGSEAFF. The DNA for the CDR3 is TGTGCCAGCAGTTCAAAATTACAGGGATCTGAAGCTTTCTTT.